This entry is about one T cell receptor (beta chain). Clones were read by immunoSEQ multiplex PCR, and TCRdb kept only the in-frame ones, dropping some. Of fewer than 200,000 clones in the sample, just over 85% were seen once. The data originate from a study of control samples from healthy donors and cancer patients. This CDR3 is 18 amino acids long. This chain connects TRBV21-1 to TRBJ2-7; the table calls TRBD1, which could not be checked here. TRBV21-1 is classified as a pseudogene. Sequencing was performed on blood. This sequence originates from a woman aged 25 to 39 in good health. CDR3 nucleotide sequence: TGTGCCAGCAGCACGCAGGTCTACCACTTTATGTTCAGGGGCGAGCAGTACTTC. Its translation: CASSTQVYHFMFRGEQYF.